A single sample is the source of the 25 T cell receptor beta chains below, sequenced in a study of shared clonotypes between healthy human individuals. Sequencing was performed with immunoSEQ multiplex PCR; in TCRdb, only in-frame clones are kept and a portion is missing. The repertoire includes hundreds of thousands of clones, around 78% of them detected once, and 1.5% to 2% sits in the top ten. Sample: memory CD4+ T cells sorted from blood. Subset meaning: CD45RA-negative fraction. The receptors stem from a woman aged 25 to 45 in good health.

This clone appeared a few times. The chain couples TRBV2 to TRBJ1-4; 8 nucleotides agree with TRBD1. Germline CDR1 reads SNHLY; CDR2 reads FYNNEI. CDR3 size: 15 residues. V trimming: 5 bases; J trimming: 3 bases; junction bases outside the gene matches: 5. The CDR3 DNA reads TGTGCCAGCAGTCGAGAACAGGGGGCTAATGAAAAACTGTTTTTT. Encoded protein: CASSREQGANEKLFF.

The rearrangement links TRBV4-1 to TRBJ2-5; 12 bases align to TRBD2. Germline CDR1 is MGHRA and CDR2 is YSYEKL. The CDR3 covers 15 residues. The ends lost 4 bases at V and 1 base at J; junction bases unmatched: 1. The CDR3 here is CASSRLAGVQETQYF. The CDR3 DNA reads as TGCGCCAGCAGCCGACTAGCGGGAGTCCAAGAGACCCAGTACTTC.

The count of this clone is one. One end of the junction fails to match germline, which may point to a read error. The chain employs TRBV5-1 and TRBJ2-7; D may be TRBD2 (5 bases). CDR1 SGHRS and CDR2 YFSETQ come from the germline V gene. The CDR3 runs to 11 residues. The CDR3 reads CASSFERERYF. The CDR3 nucleotides read TGCGCCAGCAGCTTTGAAAGGGAGCGGTACTTC.

This clone was found a few times. The chain employs TRBV2 and TRBJ1-5; no clear D. There are 14 residues in the CDR3. The V gene lost 3 bases and the J gene lost 5 bases, with 11 bases spanning the gap. In germline, CDR1 is SNHLY, CDR2 FYNNEI. The CDR3 coding sequence is TGTGCCAGCAGTGAGACCGGTCAATATCAGCCCCAGCATTTT. It translates to CASSETGQYQPQHF.

V gene TRBV29-1 combines with J gene TRBJ1-2, with D hard to call. V was trimmed by 5 bases and J by 8 bases, leaving 18 bases between them. The CDR3 extends over 13 amino acids. Per germline, CDR1 SQVTM and CDR2 ANQGSEA. CDR3 residues: CSVTSTGSGGYTF. CDR3 sequence (DNA): TGCAGCGTTACTTCCACGGGGAGCGGGGGCTACACCTTC.

In its sample, this clone was seen once. V is TRBV27 and J is TRBJ2-3; D not certain. From germline, CDR1 is MNHEY and CDR2 SMNVEV (reference sequence). V lost 0 bases and J lost 3, with 4 bases in between. The CDR3 runs to 13 residues. CDR3 loop: CASSLSKTDTQYF. In DNA form, the CDR3 reads TGTGCCAGCAGTTTATCGAAGACAGATACGCAGTATTTT.

This clone has more than one count but fewer than ten. Other DNA sequences in this specimen translate into the identical CDR3. V usage is TRBV5-1 and J usage is TRBJ1-2; 9 positions match TRBD1. This CDR3 is built from 14 residues. V lost 3 bases to trimming and J lost 3 bases; unmatched junction nucleotides: 3. CDR1 and CDR2 from the germline V gene are SGHRS and YFSETQ. DNA for the CDR3: TGCGCCAGCAGCTACGACAGGGGGGACTATGGCTACACCTTC. Amino acids: CASSYDRGDYGYTF.

This sequence joins TRBV5-1 and TRBJ2-5; TRBD1 matches at 8 bases. Trimming at V came to 4 bases and at J to 3 bases, leaving 11 bases not matched to a gene. Germline CDR1 SGHRS, CDR2 YFSETQ. This CDR3 is built from 16 residues. CDR3 nucleotide sequence: TGCGCCAGCAGCGAAAGGGGAACAGGGGGAGAAGAGACCCAGTACTTC. Translated, it gives CASSERGTGGEETQYF.

The chain is built from TRBV2 and TRBJ2-3; TRBD2 matches 10 bases. The germline gives CDR1 SNHLY, CDR2 FYNNEI. This CDR3 has 15 amino acids. With V trimmed by 8 bases and J by 6 bases, 11 bases remained unmatched. The DNA for the CDR3 is TGTGCCAGCGTACGTGGACTAGCGGTCCGGGATACGCAGTATTTT. Protein: CASVRGLAVRDTQYF. Based on the CDR3 plus reference TRBV2 and TRBJ2-3, the full variable domain is EPEVTQTPSHQVTQMGQEVILRCVPISNHLYFYWYRQILGQKVEFLVSFYNNEISEKSEIFDDQFSVERPDGSNFTLKIRSTKLEDSAMYFCASVRGLAVRDTQYFGPGTRLTVL.

This clone has only a few counts. This chain links TRBV9 with TRBJ1-5; D unclear. CDR3 length: 15 amino acids. V shed 1 base and J shed 0 bases, with 8 bases lying between them. Germline CDR1 and CDR2: SGDLS and YYNGEE. The CDR3 loop reads CASSVSGNSNQPQHF. CDR3 nucleotide sequence: TGTGCCAGCAGCGTATCCGGGAATAGCAATCAGCCCCAGCATTTT.

This clone was seen only a few times. The chain couples TRBV15 to TRBJ2-3, with D tentatively TRBD1 (5 bases). This CDR3 comprises 14 residues. Trimming cost V 1 base and J 4 bases, with 9 bases left between them. From germline, CDR1 is LNHNV and CDR2 YYDKDF (reference sequence). This CDR3 is CATSRGWGPDTQYF. The DNA of the CDR3 is TGTGCCACCAGCAGAGGGTGGGGCCCAGATACGCAGTATTTT.

This clone was recorded only once. The chain is built from TRBV11-2 and TRBJ1-1, with a weak D call TRBD1 (6 bases). Germline V CDR1 and CDR2: SGHAT, FQNNGV. The CDR3 loop spans 14 amino acids. V was clipped by 4 bases and J by 5 bases, with 14 bases between them. The CDR3 DNA sequence: TGTGCCAGCAGCTCCTTCTTAGGGGGAACTGAAGCTTTCTTT. Protein sequence: CASSSFLGGTEAFF.

The chain is built from TRBV28 and TRBJ1-5; TRBD1 might be the D (6 bases). V lost 7 bases and J lost 4, with 17 bases in between. The CDR3 is 15 amino acids. From germline, CDR1 is MDHEN and CDR2 SYDVKM. This CDR3 reads CASIFGGQTNQPQHF. CDR3 DNA sequence: TGTGCCAGCATCTTCGGCGGACAGACTAATCAGCCCCAGCATTTT.

This chain connects TRBV2 to TRBJ1-6, with D unclear. Germline V gives CDR1 SNHLY, CDR2 FYNNEI. Between the trimmed V and J ends, which lost 6 bases and 8 bases, there was a span of 8 bases. This CDR3 spans 12 amino acids. The CDR3: CASRNPDSPLHF. The CDR3 DNA is TGTGCCAGCAGGAACCCCGATTCACCCCTCCACTTT.

V gene TRBV7-9 combines with J gene TRBJ1-1, with D perhaps matching TRBD1 (5 bases). V lost 5 bases and J lost 0, with 19 bases in between. The germline V gene encodes CDR1 SEHNR and CDR2 FQNEAQ (reference sequence). This CDR3 has 17 amino acids. CDR3 sequence: CASSHIRDSFMNTEAFF. The CDR3 coding sequence is TGTGCCAGCAGCCATATTCGAGACAGCTTTATGAACACTGAAGCTTTCTTT.

This clone was seen only a few times. The J gene is TRBJ2-7, the V gene TRBV5-6; weak D call: TRBD1 (5 bases). Trimming took 4 bases from V and 5 from J, leaving 13 bases between them. Germline CDR1 reads SGHDT; CDR2 reads YYEEEE. The CDR3 is 13 residues long. CDR3 DNA sequence: TGTGCCAGCAGCCCCCTGGACACGAACGAGCAGTACTTC. As protein: CASSPLDTNEQYF. The full variable domain, with the rest looked up from reference TRBV5-6 and TRBJ2-7, is DAGVTQSPTHLIKTRGQQVTLRCSPKSGHDTVSWYQQALGQGPQFIFQYYEEEERQRGNFPDRFSGHQFPNYSSELNVNALLLGDSALYLCASSPLDTNEQYFGPGTRLTVT.

The rearrangement uses TRBV6-5 and TRBJ2-7; D is possibly TRBD1 (6 bases). V was shortened by 6 bases and J by 6 bases, with 18 bases between the two germline ends. The CDR3 spans 14 residues. From germline, CDR1 is MNHEY and CDR2 SVGAGI. CDR3 DNA: TGTGCCAGCAGACCTGACAGGATCACCGGCGAGCAGTACTTC. Translated, it gives CASRPDRITGEQYF.

The gene calls are TRBV7-2 and TRBJ2-1; 8 bases are a match to TRBD2. Germline CDR1 and CDR2: SGHTA and FQGNSA. The CDR3 consists of 18 residues. Trimming at V came to 2 bases and at J to 5 bases, leaving 14 bases not matched to a gene. The CDR3 loop is CASSLLAGYSRSNNEQFF. CDR3 sequence (DNA): TGTGCCAGCAGCTTACTAGCGGGCTACTCCCGTTCAAACAATGAGCAGTTCTTC.

This clone has just one count. The chain employs TRBV28 and TRBJ2-5, with TRBD2 matching 9 bases. This CDR3 region has 18 residues. Germline trimming cut 0 bases from V and 4 bases from J; bases unmatched to any gene: 12. In germline, CDR1 is MDHEN, CDR2 SYDVKM. CDR3 in DNA: TGTGCCAGCAGTTTATGGGGTGGTGGCGGGAGGGCCCGAGAGACCCAGTACTTC. This sequence encodes CASSLWGGGGRARETQYF.

This chain uses TRBV28 with TRBJ1-2; tentatively, D is TRBD1 (5 bases). With 5 bases removed from V and 7 bases from J, the gap between germline ends came to 23 bases. The CDR3 consists of 16 residues. Germline CDR1 is MDHEN and CDR2 is SYDVKM. The CDR3 region has the DNA TGTGCCAGCAGTCCCCAACTTTCGGTCGGGGCTCCTGGCTACACCTTC. Translating gives CASSPQLSVGAPGYTF.

This clone showed up just once. The V and J genes are TRBV29-1 and TRBJ2-7, with D perhaps TRBD2 (6 bases). This CDR3 is built from 12 residues. V dropped 6 bases and J dropped 3 bases, with 12 bases sitting between them. Germline V gives CDR1 SQVTM, CDR2 ANQGSEA. CDR3 nucleotides: TGCAGCGTGGGGGACTCACGCTACGAGCAGTACTTC. Its protein product is CSVGDSRYEQYF.

This clone has a handful of counts. J is TRBJ1-1 and V is TRBV28, with 8 bases matching TRBD1. J gave up 1 base and V 7 bases, and 8 bases lay outside the gene matches. The length of the CDR3 is 15 residues. From germline, CDR1 is MDHEN and CDR2 SYDVKM. In DNA, the CDR3 is TGTGCCAGCAACCCGACAGGGGCAGGGAACACTGAAGCTTTCTTT. Encoded protein: CASNPTGAGNTEAFF.

V and J are TRBV9 and TRBJ2-1, with D possibly matching TRBD2 (6 bases). V was cut by 2 bases and J by 8 bases, with 17 bases left in between. This CDR3 region has 15 residues. The V gene's germline CDR1 is SGDLS and CDR2 YYNGEE. The chain's CDR3 is CASSVGGTAGHEQFF. DNA of the CDR3: TGTGCCAGCAGCGTTGGAGGGACCGCCGGCCATGAGCAGTTCTTC.

With respect to this clone: Additional DNA sequences in this sample encode the identical CDR3. The genes are TRBV18 and TRBJ2-3; D remains unclear. V lost 3 bases and J 3 bases, leaving 7 bases between the germline ends. This CDR3 has 13 amino acids. Germline CDR1 reads KGHSH; CDR2 reads LQKENI. As DNA, the CDR3 is TGTGCCAGCTCACCTGGGGATACAGATACGCAGTATTTT. Translated, it gives CASSPGDTDTQYF.

The chain combines TRBV4-1 with TRBJ2-3; no firm D call. Germline CDR1 MGHRA, CDR2 YSYEKL. This CDR3 is built from 13 residues. V was trimmed by 4 bases and J by 6 bases, leaving 11 bases between them. This CDR3 reads CASSRPMTDTQYF. In DNA, the CDR3 is TGCGCCAGCAGCCGGCCGATGACTGATACGCAGTATTTT.